These 30 T cell receptor beta chains were sequenced from one sample in a study of CD8 T cells in ankylosing spondylitis (dated by TCRdb to about 2017). Libraries were built with 5' RACE. Sequencing relied on an Illumina MiSeq. TCRdb reran the public reads through fastp at Q25 and MiXCR, keeping productive beta chains. Records with the same CDR3 protein are collapsed into one entry carrying the most frequent genes and DNA. A total of roughly 40,000 distinct CDR3 sequences appear in this sample, about 15% of them only once. Approximately 48% of the sample belongs to the ten largest clones. Sequencing was performed on blood. These receptors all come from a male donor with ankylosing spondylitis or in good health (not recorded which).

The chain employs TRBV7-8 and TRBJ1-1; perhaps TRBD1 as D (6 bases). CDR3 size: 14 residues. The germline V gene has CDR1 SGHVS and CDR2 FQNEAQ. Trimming pared 1 base from V and 6 bases from J, leaving 12 bases between. The CDR3 region is CASSLVTGTAEAFF. Here the CDR3 DNA reads TGTGCCAGCAGCTTAGTTACAGGGACGGCTGAAGCTTTCTTT.

A few counts support this clonotype. This CDR3 is CSASGYNEQFF. Written as DNA, the CDR3 is TGCAGTGCTTCGGGTTACAATGAGCAGTTCTTC. This chain uses TRBV20-1 with TRBJ2-1; no clear D gene. There are 11 residues in the CDR3. Trimming left V 5 bases short and J 4 bases short, with 6 bases between. Germline CDR1 reads DFQATT; CDR2 reads SNEGSKA (reference sequence).

This clonotype showed up just a few times. This chain connects TRBV5-1 to TRBJ2-2, with TRBD2 as a possible D gene (5 bases). Germline CDR1 SGHRS, CDR2 YFSETQ. This CDR3 has 14 residues. V lost 4 bases, J lost 2 bases, and 9 bases lay in between. The CDR3 protein is CASSPDSNTGELFF. The CDR3 nucleotides read TGCGCCAGCAGCCCGGACTCAAACACCGGGGAGCTGTTTTTT.

This chain connects TRBV12-3 or TRBV12-4 to TRBJ1-4, with 11 bases that match TRBD1. The CDR3 consists of 14 residues. The trim removed 5 bases at V and 7 bases at J, leaving 3 bases unmatched. CDR3 protein: CASSRTGGVEKLFF. The DNA of the CDR3 is TGTGCCAGCAGTCGGACAGGGGGCGTTGAAAAACTGTTTTTT.

The chain has TRBV10-3 and TRBJ2-3; a possible D gene is TRBD1 (5 bases). The CDR3 has 14 amino acids. The germline gives CDR1 ENHRY, CDR2 SYGVKD. V lost 3 bases and J 2 bases, leaving 9 bases between the germline ends. CDR3 protein: CAISEKGPTDTQYF. The CDR3 DNA is TGTGCCATCAGTGAAAAGGGGCCCACAGATACGCAGTATTTT.

V is TRBV21-1 and J is TRBJ2-3; TRBD1 is the table's D call, not checked against the DNA. TRBV21-1 constitutes a pseudogene. The CDR3 extends over 13 amino acids. CDR3 residues: CATFQGEGDTQYF. In DNA, the CDR3 is TGTGCCACCTTCCAGGGGGAAGGGGATACGCAGTATTTT.

V and J are TRBV5-1 and TRBJ1-1; D unresolved. V lost 3 bases to trimming and J lost 0 bases, with 9 bases between them. From germline, CDR1 is SGHRS and CDR2 YFSETQ. CDR3 size: 14 residues. CDR3 nucleotides: TGCGCCAGCAGCTCAGGACTGCTGAACACTGAAGCTTTCTTT. Protein: CASSSGLLNTEAFF.

The V gene is TRBV25-1, the J gene TRBJ2-3, with D maybe TRBD2 (5 bases). Germline loops: CDR1 MGHDK, CDR2 SYGVNS. The CDR3 contains 14 residues. V lost 4 bases and J lost 5, with 13 bases in between. The CDR3 region is CASSAGVLQDTQYF. The DNA for the CDR3 is TGTGCCAGCAGTGCCGGGGTACTTCAAGATACGCAGTATTTT.

The V and J genes are TRBV5-1 and TRBJ2-7; D might be TRBD2 (6 bases). The ends were cut back, 0 bases at V and 7 bases at J, with 14 bases in the middle. Germline loops: CDR1 SGHRS, CDR2 YFSETQ. The CDR3 loop spans 14 amino acids. CDR3 coding DNA: TGCGCCAGCAGCTTGGCCGGGAGCTACCCGGAGCAGTACTTC. Protein sequence: CASSLAGSYPEQYF.

This clonotype was detected a few times. J is TRBJ2-2 and V is TRBV4-3; either TRBD1 or TRBD2 may fit D (7 bases each). The V gene's germline CDR1 is LGHNA and CDR2 YSLEER. V was shortened by 1 base and J by 0 bases, with 18 bases between the two germline ends. This CDR3 region has 19 residues. CDR3 bases: TGCGCCAGCAGCCAAGGTCCAAGCGGGACAGTTCCGAACACCGGGGAGCTGTTTTTT. This translates into CASSQGPSGTVPNTGELFF.

V is TRBV7-3 and J is TRBJ2-1; D is possibly TRBD2 (7 bases). The germline V and J ends were trimmed by 5 bases and 9 bases, with 20 bases remaining between them. CDR3 length: 15 amino acids. Per the germline V gene, CDR1 is SGHTA and CDR2 is FQGTGA. CDR3 coding DNA: TGTGCCAGCAGCCGCGGGAGCGAGGGAGGGGGTGAGCAGTTCTTC. It codes for CASSRGSEGGGEQFF.

V and J are TRBV4-1 and TRBJ2-2; no clear D. Germline V CDR1 and CDR2: MGHRA, YSYEKL. Trimming stripped 4 bases from V and 3 bases from J, with 18 bases between. The CDR3 is made up of 17 amino acids. CDR3 sequence reads: CASSRSAYGSDTGELFF. As DNA, the CDR3 is TGCGCCAGCAGCCGGTCCGCATATGGAAGCGACACCGGGGAGCTGTTTTTT.

The J gene is TRBJ2-5, the V gene TRBV7-2; tentatively, D is TRBD2 (5 bases). From germline, CDR1 is SGHTA and CDR2 FQGNSA. The CDR3 consists of 14 residues. Trimming stripped 5 bases from V and 10 bases from J, with 20 bases between. The CDR3 sequence: CASSPIGPGKGQYF. For the CDR3, the DNA is TGTGCCAGCAGCCCCATTGGACCGGGAAAAGGCCAGTACTTC. Full variable domain (missing parts from reference TRBV7-2 and TRBJ2-5): GAGVSQSPSNKVTEKGKDVELRCDPISGHTALYWYRQSLGQGLEFLIYFQGNSAPDKSGLPSDRFSAERTGGSVSTLTIQRTQQEDSAVYLCASSPIGPGKGQYFGPGTRLLVL.

V is TRBV11-3 and J is TRBJ2-3; 8 bases map to TRBD1. After removal of 5 bases from V and 4 bases from J, the junction contained 5 bases not matched to a gene. Germline assignment: CDR1 SGHNT and CDR2 YENEEA. This CDR3 has 14 amino acids. The CDR3 is CASSPTGDSDTQYF. The DNA for the CDR3 is TGTGCCAGCAGCCCGACAGGGGATTCAGATACGCAGTATTTT.

This chain connects TRBV28 to TRBJ2-1, with D perhaps matching TRBD2 (5 bases). V was pared by 7 bases and J by 9 bases, with 19 bases between. The CDR3 has 14 residues. CDR1 is MDHEN and CDR2 is SYDVKM in the germline V gene. CDR3 DNA: TGTGCCAGCAAAAGGTTGACTACCCACATTGAGCAGTTCTTC. This translates into CASKRLTTHIEQFF.

The V call is TRBV24-1, the J call TRBJ2-2; no reliable D call. V was pared by 0 bases and J by 10 bases, with 8 bases between. The CDR3 sequence is 13 residues long. CDR1 and CDR2 (germline): KGHDR, SFDVKD. The DNA of the CDR3 is TGTGCCACCAGTGATTTGCAATCCTTGGAGCTGTTTTTT. Translating gives CATSDLQSLELFF.

This clonotype was observed a handful of times. The chain links TRBV28 to TRBJ2-7; unclear D gene. Trimming cost V 3 bases and J 4 bases, with 10 bases left between them. This CDR3 has 13 residues. CDR1 is MDHEN, CDR2 SYDVKM, per germline. The CDR3 spells CASSLGSHYEQYF. The CDR3 DNA sequence: TGTGCCAGCAGTTTGGGATCCCATTACGAGCAGTACTTC.

The sample holds a few counts of this clonotype. The CDR3 DNA reads as TGTGCCAGCGGCAGACTAGCGGGAGTAACAGATACGCAGTATTTT. Translated: CASGRLAGVTDTQYF. This chain uses TRBV11-1 with TRBJ2-3; 12 nucleotides align to TRBD2. Germline trimming cut 8 bases from V and 3 bases from J; bases unmatched to any gene: 6. Germline V gene data show CDR1 as SGHAT and CDR2 as FQDESV (reference sequence). There are 15 residues in the CDR3.

This chain joins TRBV10-2 and TRBJ2-2, with D hard to call. This CDR3 is built from 11 residues. Germline CDR1 is WSHSY and CDR2 is SAAADI. Trimming removed 8 bases from V and 5 bases from J, with 6 bases in between. CDR3 sequence: CASLGTGELFF. CDR3 coding DNA: TGCGCCAGCCTCGGAACCGGGGAGCTGTTTTTT.

This clonotype was found a few times. V gene TRBV7-9 combines with J gene TRBJ2-3, with TRBD2 matching 10 bases. The CDR3 contains 15 residues. Germline V gives CDR1 SEHNR, CDR2 FQNEAQ (reference sequence). Trimming at V came to 8 bases and at J to 6 bases, leaving 11 bases not matched to a gene. CDR3 nucleotide sequence: TGTGCCAGCCTTAGGACTAGCGGTCGAACTGATACGCAGTATTTT. Translation gives CASLRTSGRTDTQYF. The variable domain in full, with the rest retrieved from reference TRBV7-9 and TRBJ2-3, is DTGVSQNPRHKITKRGQNVTFRCDPISEHNRLYWYRQTLGQGPEFLTYFQNEAQLEKSRLLSDRFSAERPKGSFSTLEIQRTEQGDSAMYLCASLRTSGRTDTQYFGPGTRLTVL.

Only a few counts were recorded for this clonotype. The rearrangement links TRBV7-2 to TRBJ2-2, with D possibly matching TRBD2 (5 bases). V lost 2 bases and J lost 4, with 11 bases in between. Germline-derived CDR1 and CDR2 are SGHTA and FQGNSA. CDR3 length equals 15 residues. DNA for the CDR3: TGTGCCAGCAGCTTAAACGGCGGGTCCACCGGGGAGCTGTTTTTT. This gives the protein CASSLNGGSTGELFF.

This rearrangement joins TRBV21-1 to TRBJ1-1; the table calls TRBD1, which could not be checked here. TRBV21-1 corresponds to a pseudogene. This CDR3 region has 16 residues. CDR3 sequence (DNA): TGTGCCAGCAGCGGTTTCGGACAGGCGCTGAACACTGAAGCTTTCTTT. This sequence encodes CASSGFGQALNTEAFF.

This clonotype was recorded a few times. The chain joins TRBV28 to TRBJ2-1; 7 nucleotides line up with TRBD1. Germline V gene lookup returns CDR1 MDHEN and CDR2 SYDVKM. With 7 bases clipped from V and 0 bases from J, the junction kept 6 bases outside the gene matches. The CDR3 loop spans 15 amino acids. CDR3: CASTSGDSSYNEQFF. The CDR3 DNA reads TGTGCCAGCACCTCAGGGGACAGCTCCTACAATGAGCAGTTCTTC.

The V call is TRBV5-5, the J call TRBJ2-7, with 8 nucleotides matching TRBD2. V lost 2 bases to trimming and J lost 2 bases; unmatched junction nucleotides: 6. Germline V gene data show CDR1 as SGHKS and CDR2 as YYEKEE (reference sequence). The CDR3 is 15 residues long. The CDR3 protein is CASSFGRDLTYEQYV. CDR3 nucleotide sequence: TGTGCCAGCAGCTTCGGGAGGGATCTAACCTACGAGCAGTACGTC.

This clonotype was recorded a few times. The J gene is TRBJ2-5, the V gene TRBV5-1, with D perhaps TRBD2 (5 bases). CDR1 and CDR2 (germline): SGHRS, YFSETQ. The V and J ends lost 4 bases and 5 bases respectively, with 12 bases between them. This CDR3 has 13 amino acids. In DNA, the CDR3 is TGCGCCAGCAGCCTACTAGTTCTCGAGACCCAGTACTTC. This gives the protein CASSLLVLETQYF.

This clonotype was observed a few times. The chain joins TRBV7-9 to TRBJ2-1; D is uncertain. The CDR3 totals 14 residues. V was trimmed by 1 base and J by 0 bases, leaving 4 bases between them. Looked up from germline, CDR1 is SEHNR and CDR2 is FQNEAQ (reference sequence). The CDR3 reads CASSLDRSYNEQFF. The CDR3 DNA reads as TGTGCCAGCAGCTTAGACCGCTCCTACAATGAGCAGTTCTTC.

This clonotype was picked up a small number of times. The chain combines TRBV5-6 with TRBJ2-3; 11 bases align to TRBD2. V lost 5 bases, J lost 2 bases, and 7 bases stayed unmatched. The CDR3 is 16 amino acids. Germline CDR1 SGHDT, CDR2 YYEEEE. CDR3 DNA sequence: TGTGCCAGCAGGGCAACTAGCGGGGGAAACACAGATACGCAGTATTTT. This codes for CASRATSGGNTDTQYF. Together with reference TRBV5-6 and TRBJ2-3, the CDR3 gives the full variable domain: DAGVTQSPTHLIKTRGQQVTLRCSPKSGHDTVSWYQQALGQGPQFIFQYYEEEERQRGNFPDRFSGHQFPNYSSELNVNALLLGDSALYLCASRATSGGNTDTQYFGPGTRLTVL.

Only a few counts were recorded for this clonotype. Here the CDR3 DNA reads TGTGCCAGCAGCGTATCAGGGGGCAACACCGGGGAGCTGTTTTTT. Its translation: CASSVSGGNTGELFF. This chain uses TRBV9 with TRBJ2-2; TRBD1 aligns across 8 bases. This CDR3 is built from 15 residues. J lost 2 bases, V lost 1 base, and 1 base had no gene match. CDR1 SGDLS and CDR2 YYNGEE come from the germline V gene.

In this sample, this clonotype turned up many times. The chain has TRBV3-1 and TRBJ2-1, with no clear D. CDR1 and CDR2 from the germline V gene are LGHDT and YNNKEL (reference sequence). Trimming removed 1 base from V and 4 bases from J, with 14 bases in between. The CDR3 loop spans 16 amino acids. This chain's CDR3 is CASSQAPLSPYNEQFF. The CDR3 region has the DNA TGTGCCAGCAGCCAAGCACCACTGTCCCCTTACAATGAGCAGTTCTTC.

The chain recombines TRBV29-1 with TRBJ1-4; TRBD1 matches at 11 bases. The CDR3 totals 13 residues. J was trimmed by 4 bases and V by 7 bases; bases with no gene match: 2. Germline CDR1 and CDR2: SQVTM and ANQGSEA. CDR3 loop: CSGTGGLNEKLFF. CDR3 DNA: TGCAGCGGGACAGGGGGCCTTAATGAAAAACTGTTTTTT. The entire variable domain, with the rest obtained from reference TRBV29-1 and TRBJ1-4, is as follows: SAVISQKPSRDICQRGTSLTIQCQVDSQVTMMFWYRQQPGQSLTLIATANQGSEATYESGFVIDKFPISRPNLTFSTLTVSNMSPEDSSIYLCSGTGGLNEKLFFGSGTQLSVL.